Listed below are T cell receptor beta chains from one sample, sequenced in a study of CD8 T cells in Susac syndrome. MiXCR, run by TCRdb on the immunoSEQ multiplex PCR reads, gives a single entry per CDR3 protein. The repertoire holds 200,000 to 250,000 distinct CDR3 sequences, 95% seen once, with around 0.076% in the top ten. Sequencing used CD4+ T cells from PBMCs. The source is a human donor with multiple sclerosis. CDR3s include the opening cysteine and the closing phenylalanine or tryptophan. Fields, in order: J gene, D gene, V gene, CDR3 length, CDR3 protein. A D gene is named only where the DNA matches it firmly.

j_gene: TRBJ1-5
d_gene: .
v_gene: TRBV30
len: 16
CDR3aa: CAWSSSGRAPNQPQHF

j_gene: TRBJ2-3
d_gene: .
v_gene: TRBV9
len: 13
CDR3aa: CASSLQSADTQYF

j_gene: TRBJ1-1
d_gene: TRBD1
v_gene: TRBV18
len: 14
CDR3aa: CASSQDRMNTEAFF

j_gene: TRBJ2-7
d_gene: TRBD1
v_gene: TRBV20-1
len: 13
CDR3aa: CSATGQGEGGQYF

j_gene: TRBJ2-2
d_gene: .
v_gene: TRBV20-1
len: 13
CDR3aa: CSASGQTTRELFF

j_gene: TRBJ2-3
d_gene: .
v_gene: TRBV9
len: 12
CDR3aa: CASSVGEDTQYF

j_gene: TRBJ1-1
d_gene: .
v_gene: TRBV30
len: 13
CDR3aa: CAWRIERSTEAFF

j_gene: TRBJ2-7
d_gene: .
v_gene: TRBV5-1
len: 15
CDR3aa: CASSNGNSGSYEQYF

j_gene: TRBJ1-2
d_gene: TRBD1
v_gene: TRBV4-2
len: 13
CDR3aa: CASSRGGGEGYTF

j_gene: TRBJ2-7
d_gene: .
v_gene: TRBV15
len: 17
CDR3aa: CATSRDLWGASSYEQYF

j_gene: TRBJ2-1
d_gene: .
v_gene: TRBV7-9
len: 14
CDR3aa: CASSKAGSYNEQFF

j_gene: TRBJ1-1
d_gene: .
v_gene: TRBV7-9
len: 13
CDR3aa: CASTRGLNTEAFF

j_gene: TRBJ1-5
d_gene: TRBD1
v_gene: TRBV12-5
len: 16
CDR3aa: CASGLDGGTVDQPQHF

j_gene: TRBJ2-3
d_gene: TRBD2
v_gene: TRBV20-1
len: 14
CDR3aa: CSWTSGGVTDTQYF

j_gene: TRBJ2-7
d_gene: .
v_gene: TRBV9
len: 15
CDR3aa: CASSVVGQGPNEQYF

j_gene: TRBJ1-6
d_gene: TRBD1
v_gene: TRBV11-2
len: 15
CDR3aa: CASSSQGVRNSPLHF

j_gene: TRBJ2-1
d_gene: .
v_gene: TRBV30
len: 14
CDR3aa: CAWGPHGDWNEQFF

j_gene: TRBJ1-1
d_gene: .
v_gene: TRBV7-9
len: 11
CDR3aa: CASSAAGKAFF

j_gene: TRBJ2-5
d_gene: .
v_gene: TRBV25-1
len: 14
CDR3aa: CASSELGSQETQYF

j_gene: TRBJ1-2
d_gene: .
v_gene: TRBV6-4
len: 14
CDR3aa: CASSPSGRYYGYTF

j_gene: TRBJ2-6
d_gene: .
v_gene: TRBV5-8
len: 14
CDR3aa: CASSLGLEANVLTF

j_gene: TRBJ1-1
d_gene: .
v_gene: TRBV20-1
len: 14
CDR3aa: CSALGWERNTEAFF

j_gene: TRBJ1-2
d_gene: .
v_gene: TRBV5-6
len: 13
CDR3aa: CASVNALGYGYTF

j_gene: TRBJ2-3
d_gene: TRBD1
v_gene: TRBV2
len: 14
CDR3aa: CASKTGPSTDTQYF

j_gene: TRBJ2-1
d_gene: .
v_gene: TRBV20-1
len: 13
CDR3aa: CSAGRSSYNEQFF

j_gene: TRBJ1-6
d_gene: .
v_gene: TRBV5-1
len: 12
CDR3aa: CASRAEGSPLHF

j_gene: TRBJ2-5
d_gene: TRBD2
v_gene: TRBV3-1
len: 15
CDR3aa: CASSQDGGGRETQYF

j_gene: TRBJ2-5
d_gene: .
v_gene: TRBV29-1
len: 14
CDR3aa: CSVQKTTRGETQYF

j_gene: TRBJ2-5
d_gene: .
v_gene: TRBV5-1
len: 14
CDR3aa: CASSPPRIQETQYF

j_gene: TRBJ2-5
d_gene: .
v_gene: TRBV30
len: 13
CDR3aa: CAWNGGGGKTQYF

j_gene: TRBJ2-1
d_gene: TRBD2
v_gene: TRBV11-1
len: 15
CDR3aa: CASLSGASSYNEQFF

j_gene: TRBJ2-5
d_gene: TRBD2
v_gene: TRBV30
len: 13
CDR3aa: CAWSVTSGGTQYF

j_gene: TRBJ2-5
d_gene: .
v_gene: TRBV6-5
len: 13
CDR3aa: CASSYSIEETQYF

j_gene: TRBJ2-5
d_gene: .
v_gene: TRBV27
len: 9
CDR3aa: CASTETQYF

j_gene: TRBJ2-1
d_gene: .
v_gene: TRBV12-3/TRBV12-4
len: 14
CDR3aa: CASSSFKPGDEQFF

j_gene: TRBJ2-3
d_gene: .
v_gene: TRBV20-1
len: 13
CDR3aa: CSASHTRTDTQYF

j_gene: TRBJ1-1
d_gene: TRBD1
v_gene: TRBV3-1
len: 16
CDR3aa: CASSQTWDSLNTEAFF

j_gene: TRBJ1-2
d_gene: .
v_gene: TRBV7-2
len: 15
CDR3aa: CASSYRARGDYGYTF

j_gene: TRBJ2-2
d_gene: .
v_gene: TRBV3-1
len: 16
CDR3aa: CASSQEGLQNTGELFF

j_gene: TRBJ2-3
d_gene: .
v_gene: TRBV24-1
len: 13
CDR3aa: CATSDTSTDTQYF

j_gene: TRBJ2-1
d_gene: .
v_gene: TRBV20-1
len: 12
CDR3aa: CSARLQEAPQFF

j_gene: TRBJ2-7
d_gene: .
v_gene: TRBV27
len: 14
CDR3aa: CASSLKGGAGEQYF

j_gene: TRBJ2-1
d_gene: .
v_gene: TRBV25-1
len: 13
CDR3aa: CASSVPGGNEQFF

j_gene: TRBJ2-1
d_gene: TRBD1
v_gene: TRBV7-3
len: 15
CDR3aa: CASSPGQGGRDEQFF

j_gene: TRBJ1-5
d_gene: TRBD1
v_gene: TRBV29-1
len: 12
CDR3aa: CSAGGENQPQHF

j_gene: TRBJ1-1
d_gene: .
v_gene: TRBV29-1
len: 13
CDR3aa: CSVILRVNTEAFF

j_gene: TRBJ2-1
d_gene: .
v_gene: TRBV9
len: 14
CDR3aa: CASSVDARGNEQFF

j_gene: TRBJ2-7
d_gene: .
v_gene: TRBV20-1
len: 13
CDR3aa: CSARWRSSYEQYF

j_gene: TRBJ2-5
d_gene: TRBD2
v_gene: TRBV6-5
len: 15
CDR3aa: CASSSGTSRIETQYF

j_gene: TRBJ2-1
d_gene: .
v_gene: TRBV30
len: 14
CDR3aa: CALNRPLFGNEQFF

j_gene: TRBJ2-6
d_gene: TRBD1
v_gene: TRBV20-1
len: 16
CDR3aa: CSASTGGAPGANVLTF

j_gene: TRBJ1-3
d_gene: TRBD1
v_gene: TRBV2
len: 16
CDR3aa: CASSDGTANSGNTIYF

j_gene: TRBJ2-7
d_gene: TRBD1
v_gene: TRBV2
len: 14
CDR3aa: CASSERQGYYEQYF

j_gene: TRBJ2-5
d_gene: .
v_gene: TRBV27
len: 16
CDR3aa: CASSPRRDWRPETQYF

j_gene: TRBJ1-2
d_gene: TRBD1
v_gene: TRBV11-2
len: 16
CDR3aa: CASSLGTGETNYGYTF

j_gene: TRBJ2-7
d_gene: .
v_gene: TRBV20-1
len: 14
CDR3aa: CSARSDTSSYEQYF